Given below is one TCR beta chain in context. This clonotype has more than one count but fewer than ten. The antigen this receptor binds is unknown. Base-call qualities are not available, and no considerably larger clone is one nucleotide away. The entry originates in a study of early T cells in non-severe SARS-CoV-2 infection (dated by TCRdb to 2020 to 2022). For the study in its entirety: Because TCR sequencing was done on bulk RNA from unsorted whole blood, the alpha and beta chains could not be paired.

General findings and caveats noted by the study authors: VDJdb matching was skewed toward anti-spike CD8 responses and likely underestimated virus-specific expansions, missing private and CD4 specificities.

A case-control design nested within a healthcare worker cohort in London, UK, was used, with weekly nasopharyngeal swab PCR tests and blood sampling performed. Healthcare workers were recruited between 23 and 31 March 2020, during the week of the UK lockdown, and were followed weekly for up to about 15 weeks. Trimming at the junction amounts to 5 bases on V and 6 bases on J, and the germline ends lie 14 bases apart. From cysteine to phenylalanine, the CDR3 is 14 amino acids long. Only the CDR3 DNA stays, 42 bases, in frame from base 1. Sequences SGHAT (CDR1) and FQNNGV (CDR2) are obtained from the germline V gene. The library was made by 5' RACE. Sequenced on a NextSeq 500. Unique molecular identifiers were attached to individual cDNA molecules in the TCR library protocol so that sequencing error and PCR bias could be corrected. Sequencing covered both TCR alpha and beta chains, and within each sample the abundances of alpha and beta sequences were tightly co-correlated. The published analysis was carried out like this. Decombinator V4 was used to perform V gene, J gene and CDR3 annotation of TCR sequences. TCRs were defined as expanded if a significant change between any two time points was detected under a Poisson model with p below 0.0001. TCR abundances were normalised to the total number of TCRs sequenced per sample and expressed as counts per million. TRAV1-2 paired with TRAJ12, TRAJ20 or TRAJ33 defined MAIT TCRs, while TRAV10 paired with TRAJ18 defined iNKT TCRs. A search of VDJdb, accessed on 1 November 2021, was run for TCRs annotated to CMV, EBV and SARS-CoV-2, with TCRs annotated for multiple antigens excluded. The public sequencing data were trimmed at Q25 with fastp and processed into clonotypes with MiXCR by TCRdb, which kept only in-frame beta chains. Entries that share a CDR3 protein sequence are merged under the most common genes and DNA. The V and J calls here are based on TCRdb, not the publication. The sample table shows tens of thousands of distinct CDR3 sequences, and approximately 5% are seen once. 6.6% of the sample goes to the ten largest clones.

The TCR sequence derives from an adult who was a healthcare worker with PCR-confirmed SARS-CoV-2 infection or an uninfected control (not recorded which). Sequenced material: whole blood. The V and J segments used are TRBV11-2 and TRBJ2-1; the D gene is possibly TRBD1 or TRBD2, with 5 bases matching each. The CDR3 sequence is CASSHGDVSNEQFF. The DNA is TGTGCCAGCAGCCACGGGGACGTTAGCAATGAGCAGTTCTTC.